The clone carrying this T cell receptor beta chain was recorded many times. What it recognizes is unknown. The sample comes from a study of T-cell reconstitution after alpha-beta-depleted transplantation in children. The authors prepared the TCRbeta library with unique molecular identifiers. One entry per CDR3 protein results from TCRdb running MiXCR on the PCR reads. The repertoire has around 670,000 distinct CDR3 sequences, around 14% of them found once; the top ten carry roughly 0.77%. Whole-study results and caveats: One year after transplant, T-cell counts and diversity came mostly from newly produced T cells.

There are 12 residues in the CDR3. With V trimmed by 4 bases and J by 5 bases, 2 bases remained unmatched. Germline V gene lookup returns CDR1 SQVTM and CDR2 ANQGSEA. Sequences were derived from PBMCs, sampled before TCRalphabeta/CD19-depleted stem cell transplant. This clonotype was sampled from a girl aged 2-10 years with congenital amegakaryocytic thrombocytopenia, due to receive a stem cell transplant. The V gene is TRBV29-1, the J gene TRBJ2-7, with 10 positions matching TRBD2. For the CDR3, the DNA is TGCAGCGTTGGTACTAGCGGGGACGAGCAGTACTTC. It is translated as CSVGTSGDEQYF.